A selection of T cell receptor beta chains follows, all from one sample in a study of blood T cell repertoires in COVID-19. Repertoires were generated with immunoSEQ multiplex PCR, while TCRdb's copy carries only in-frame clones and drops some. The table includes about 120,000 clones, around four fifths detected once. Sequenced: peripheral blood. The receptors come from a man aged 60 to 69 with active or convalescent COVID-19. Each CDR3 is given without its conserved first and last residue. Each record gives: CDR3 protein, J gene, V gene, D gene. The D gene is left open where the match is weak.

ASSQGRGFYTEAF TRBJ1-1 TRBV3-1/TRBV3-2 -
ASSFPRLAGGSDTQY TRBJ2-3 TRBV28 TRBD2
ASSIGRGFSYEQY TRBJ2-7 TRBV19 -
ASSLARDASYEQY TRBJ2-7 TRBV7-9 -
ASRDGQGATNEKLF TRBJ1-4 TRBV5-1 TRBD1
ASSLVGDRVSFFGYT TRBJ1-2 TRBV7-8 TRBD1
ASSPPGQGTDTQY TRBJ2-3 TRBV19 TRBD1
ASSLANAGFYGYT TRBJ1-2 TRBV5-6 -
ASSYGVWEGEQF TRBJ2-1 TRBV28 TRBD2
SARGPDSKY TRBJ2-4 TRBV20-1 -
ASRDRVYEQY TRBJ2-7 TRBV6-5 TRBD1
ATSDGGQGNEKLF TRBJ1-4 TRBV24-1 TRBD1
ASSTTQETQY TRBJ2-5 TRBV7-2 -
ASSQVDRTNTEAF TRBJ1-1 TRBV4-2 -
ASSLKALDVGSGYT TRBJ1-2 TRBV7-2 -
ASSRQANYGYT TRBJ1-2 TRBV19 -
ASSRGQLLYEQY TRBJ2-7 TRBV13 TRBD1
ASSSSGSYTGELF TRBJ2-2 TRBV7-9 TRBD2
ASRVLYGLTEAF TRBJ1-1 TRBV6-5 -
ASGTASGNEQF TRBJ2-1 TRBV19 TRBD1
ATSRDVPDRGREQY TRBJ2-7 TRBV15 TRBD1
ASSLVEGDSPLH TRBJ1-6 TRBV5-1 -
ATTIAGGTDTQY TRBJ2-3 TRBV14 TRBD2
ASSPGLAEEQY TRBJ2-7 TRBV27 TRBD2
ASSQRDSAYEQY TRBJ2-7 TRBV18 TRBD1
ATSRGGSLPETQY TRBJ2-5 TRBV15 -
AIQTGRSYEQY TRBJ2-7 TRBV10-3 -
AISETGQGDSPLH TRBJ1-6 TRBV10-3 TRBD1